This TCR beta chain was retrieved from a study of PD-L1 blockade in urothelial cancer. Study details: Patients initiated atezolizumab around 2014 at 1,200 mg intravenously every 3 weeks. Blood analysis took place 3 weeks (second dose) and 6 weeks after treatment start. Across blood samples, T cells had a median count of 141,255.

The protocol was immunoSEQ multiplex PCR, while the TCRdb copy is restricted to in-frame clones and leaves out a portion. The sample yields some 35,000 clones, approximately 80% seen once. All patients carried locally advanced or metastatic urothelial carcinoma. The CDR3 length is 14 residues. CDR1 and CDR2 (germline): SGDLS, YYNGEE. V lost 4 bases to trimming and J lost 0 bases, with 10 bases between them. The chain carries TRBV9 and TRBJ1-1; D possibly corresponds to TRBD1 (6 bases). This sequence was found in a man between 60 and 75 years old with urothelial cancer. Specimen: PBMCs, collected around atezolizumab (anti-PD-L1) treatment. In nucleotides, the CDR3 is TGTGCCAGCAGCCGACAGGTAATGAACACTGAAGCTTTCTTT. This sequence encodes CASSRQVMNTEAFF.